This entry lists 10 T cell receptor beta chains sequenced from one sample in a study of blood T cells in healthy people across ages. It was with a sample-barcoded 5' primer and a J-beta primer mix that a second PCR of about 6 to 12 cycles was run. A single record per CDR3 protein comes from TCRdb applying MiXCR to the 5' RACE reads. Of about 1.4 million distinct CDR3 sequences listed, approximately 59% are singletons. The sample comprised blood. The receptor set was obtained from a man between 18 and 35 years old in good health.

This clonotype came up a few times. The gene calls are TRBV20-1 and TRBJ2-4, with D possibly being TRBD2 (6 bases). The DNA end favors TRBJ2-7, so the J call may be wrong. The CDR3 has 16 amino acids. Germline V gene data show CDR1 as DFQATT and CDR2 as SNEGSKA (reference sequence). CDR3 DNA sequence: TGCAGTGCTAGCCCGATACGCGGGACTTTATCCTACGAGCAGTACTTC. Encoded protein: CSASPIRGTLSYEQYF.

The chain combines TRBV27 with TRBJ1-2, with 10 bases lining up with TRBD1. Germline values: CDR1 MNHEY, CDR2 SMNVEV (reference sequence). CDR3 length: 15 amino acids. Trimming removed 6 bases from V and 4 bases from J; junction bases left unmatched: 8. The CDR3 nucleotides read TGTGCCAGCAGGATCCCGGGGGACAGGGGCTATGGCTACACCTTC. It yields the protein CASRIPGDRGYGYTF.

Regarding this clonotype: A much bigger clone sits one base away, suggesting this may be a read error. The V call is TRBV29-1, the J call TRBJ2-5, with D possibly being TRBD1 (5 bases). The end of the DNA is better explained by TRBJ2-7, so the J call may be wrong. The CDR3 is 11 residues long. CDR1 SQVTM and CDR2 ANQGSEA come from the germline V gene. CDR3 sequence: CSGGRQGEQYF. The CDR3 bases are TGCAGCGGTGGACGGCAGGGCGAGCAGTACTTC.

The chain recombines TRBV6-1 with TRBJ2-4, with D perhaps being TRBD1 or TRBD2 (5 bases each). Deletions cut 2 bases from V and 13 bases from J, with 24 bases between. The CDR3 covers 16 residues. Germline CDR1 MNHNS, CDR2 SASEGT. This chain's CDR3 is CASSELIYGTPYGQYF. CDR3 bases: TGTGCCAGCAGTGAACTGATCTACGGGACGCCCTACGGGCAGTACTTC.

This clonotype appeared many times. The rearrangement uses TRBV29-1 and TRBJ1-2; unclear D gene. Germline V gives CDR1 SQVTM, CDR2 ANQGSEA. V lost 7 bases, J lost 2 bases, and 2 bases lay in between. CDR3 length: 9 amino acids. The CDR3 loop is CSENYGYTF. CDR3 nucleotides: TGCAGCGAAAACTATGGCTACACCTTC.

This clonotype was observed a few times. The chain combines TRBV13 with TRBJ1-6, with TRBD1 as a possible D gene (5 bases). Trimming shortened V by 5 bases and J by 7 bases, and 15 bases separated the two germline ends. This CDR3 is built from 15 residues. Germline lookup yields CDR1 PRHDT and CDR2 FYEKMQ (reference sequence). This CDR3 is CASSGGQGWNSPLHF. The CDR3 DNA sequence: TGTGCCAGCAGCGGTGGGCAGGGCTGGAATTCACCCCTCCACTTT. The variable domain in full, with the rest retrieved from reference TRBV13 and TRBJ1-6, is AAGVIQSPRHLIKEKRETATLKCYPIPRHDTVYWYQQGPGQDPQFLISFYEKMQSDKGSIPDRFSAQQFSDYHSELNMSSLELGDSALYFCASSGGQGWNSPLHFGNGTRLTVT.

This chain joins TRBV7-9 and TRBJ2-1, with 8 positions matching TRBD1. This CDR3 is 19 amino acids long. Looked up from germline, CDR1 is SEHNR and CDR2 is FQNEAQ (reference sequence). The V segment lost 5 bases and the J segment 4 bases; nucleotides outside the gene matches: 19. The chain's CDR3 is CASSLTTTYGRTGYNEQFF. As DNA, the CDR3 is TGTGCCAGCAGCCTTACGACTACTTATGGGCGGACAGGGTACAATGAGCAGTTCTTC.

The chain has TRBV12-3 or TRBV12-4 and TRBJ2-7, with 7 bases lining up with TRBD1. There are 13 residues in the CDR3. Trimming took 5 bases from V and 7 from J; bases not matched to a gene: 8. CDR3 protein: CASSVGTVLEQYF. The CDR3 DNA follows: TGTGCCAGCAGTGTGGGGACAGTACTAGAGCAGTACTTC.

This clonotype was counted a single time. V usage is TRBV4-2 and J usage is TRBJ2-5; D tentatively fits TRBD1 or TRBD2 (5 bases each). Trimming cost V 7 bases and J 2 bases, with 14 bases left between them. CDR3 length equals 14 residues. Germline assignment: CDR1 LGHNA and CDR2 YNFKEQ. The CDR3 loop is CASNRDDKQETQYF. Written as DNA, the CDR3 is TGTGCCAGCAACCGGGACGACAAACAAGAGACCCAGTACTTC.

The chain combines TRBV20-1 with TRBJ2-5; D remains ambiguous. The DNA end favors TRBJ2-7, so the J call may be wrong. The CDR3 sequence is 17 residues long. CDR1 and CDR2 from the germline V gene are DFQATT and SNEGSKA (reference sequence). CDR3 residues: CSASSSAATTLSYEQYF. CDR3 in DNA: TGCAGTGCTAGTTCGTCCGCGGCAACTACGCTCTCCTACGAGCAGTACTTC.